Listed below are T cell receptor beta chains from one sample, sequenced in a study of memory CD4+ T cells and cytomegalovirus serostatus. Generated by immunoSEQ multiplex PCR, the TCRdb table keeps only in-frame clones and is missing some. The repertoire includes 70,000 or so clones, around 82% of them detected once, and 2% to 3% sits in the top ten. The source material was memory CD4+ T cells from blood. The receptors originated from an adult in good health and CMV-seropositive. Each CDR3 is given with its conserved first and last residue. The D gene is left open where the match is weak. Some rows have no size entry. The others give once, few or many, or a class for an expanded clone.

v_gene	abundance	j_gene	d_gene	CDR3nt	CDR3aa
TRBV29-1	.	TRBJ2-7	TRBD2	TGCAGCGCCGAGTTTCTAATCCGGCGGACTAGCTCCTACGAGCAGTACTTC	CSAEFLIRRTSSYEQYF
TRBV5-1	.	TRBJ2-7	.	TGCGCCAGCAGAGTAGGAGACATTTCCTACGAGCAGTACTTC	CASRVGDISYEQYF
TRBV21-1	few	TRBJ1-2	.	TGTGCCAGCGCCCAGGGGGCGCGGAAAGGCTACACCTTC	CASAQGARKGYTF
TRBV10-2	.	TRBJ2-2	.	TGCGCCAGCAGACCCGGGGAATGGATCAGGGAGCTGTTTTTT	CASRPGEWIRELFF
TRBV18	.	TRBJ2-2	.	TGTGCCAGCTCACCTCCTGTTACCGGGGAGCTGTTTTTT	CASSPPVTGELFF
TRBV7-2	once	TRBJ1-4	TRBD1	TGTGCCAGCAGCGCAAACAGGGGGTCGTCGGAAAAACTGTTTTTT	CASSANRGSSEKLFF
TRBV7-2	.	TRBJ1-6	.	TGTGCCAGCAGCTTGGGCTCCTATAATTCACCCCTCCACTTT	CASSLGSYNSPLHF
TRBV28	once	TRBJ1-2	TRBD1	TGTGCCAGCAGTTCGAACCGGGACAGCTTAGGCTACACCTTC	CASSSNRDSLGYTF
TRBV2	.	TRBJ1-4	.	TGTGCCAGCAGGGCAGACTATAATGAAAAACTGTTTTTT	CASRADYNEKLFF
TRBV7-9	few	TRBJ2-3	.	TGTGCCAGCAGAGGGGCGGGGGATACGCAGTATTTT	CASRGAGDTQYF
TRBV29-1	.	TRBJ1-5	.	TGCAGCGTCGGTGGGGGGTCCCGTCAGCCCCAGCATTTT	CSVGGGSRQPQHF
TRBV2	.	TRBJ2-5	.	TGTGCCAGCAGCCGGGACTACACAGGGGAGGGGGAGACCCAGTACTTC	CASSRDYTGEGETQYF
TRBV29-1	.	TRBJ1-1	.	TGCAGCGTGCGTGCACCGGGACGGGCCGCTTTCTTT	CSVRAPGRAAFF
TRBV7-7	.	TRBJ2-5	TRBD2	TGTGCCAGCAGCAATAGCGGGAGTTCCCAAGAGACCCAGTACTTC	CASSNSGSSQETQYF
TRBV5-1	.	TRBJ1-1	.	TGCGCCAGCAGCGTCCAGCCTCGGGGCGGGAACACTGAAGCTTTCTTT	CASSVQPRGGNTEAFF
TRBV30	.	TRBJ1-5	.	TGTGCCTGGAGTAAGGGACTCTCGGGCGGTCAGCCCCAGCATTTT	CAWSKGLSGGQPQHF
TRBV7-2	.	TRBJ2-1	TRBD2	TGTGCCAGCAGCTCTCTTAGCGGGGGAGGCAATGAGCAGTTCTTC	CASSSLSGGGNEQFF
TRBV11-2	.	TRBJ2-7	TRBD1	TGTGCCAGCAGCGCGATACAGGGGACCCTGGGGGAGCAGTACTTC	CASSAIQGTLGEQYF
TRBV11-2	.	TRBJ2-1	TRBD2	TGTGCCAGCAGCTTATCGGGGGGTGAGCAGTTCTTC	CASSLSGGEQFF
TRBV7-9	.	TRBJ1-2	TRBD1	TGTGCCAGCAGCCCACCCGGGACAGGGGAGGATGGCTACACCTTC	CASSPPGTGEDGYTF
TRBV9	.	TRBJ2-4	TRBD2	TGTGCCAGCAGCGAGACTAGCGGGGAACTTCAGTACTTC	CASSETSGELQYF
TRBV7-2	once	TRBJ2-2	.	TGTGCCAGCAGCCCCCAAAACACCGGGGAGCTGTTTTTT	CASSPQNTGELFF
TRBV6-1	.	TRBJ1-1	.	TGTGCCAGCAGGGCAGGGTGGTACACTGAAGCTTTCTTT	CASRAGWYTEAFF
TRBV11-3	.	TRBJ2-1	TRBD1	TGTGCCAGCAGCCCGGGACAGATGGTCAATGAGCAGTTCTTC	CASSPGQMVNEQFF
TRBV29-1	.	TRBJ1-2	.	TGCAGCGTTGAGGCAGGGGTTAGCTATGGCTACACCTTC	CSVEAGVSYGYTF
TRBV19	once	TRBJ2-2	TRBD2	TGTGCCAGTAGTATAGGTCGACGCCTAGCGGACACCGGGGAGCTGTTTTTT	CASSIGRRLADTGELFF